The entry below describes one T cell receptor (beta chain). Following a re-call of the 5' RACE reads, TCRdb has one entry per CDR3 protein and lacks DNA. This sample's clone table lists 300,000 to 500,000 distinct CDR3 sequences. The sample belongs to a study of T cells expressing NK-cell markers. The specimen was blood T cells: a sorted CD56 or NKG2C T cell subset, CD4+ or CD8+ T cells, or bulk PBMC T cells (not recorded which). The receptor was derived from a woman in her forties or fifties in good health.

The CDR3 region is CASSLAGAGVYEQFF. J is TRBJ2-1 and V is TRBV7-8; TCRdb lists TRBD2, though no DNA is available to test this call. The length of the CDR3 is 15 residues. Germline values: CDR1 SGHVS, CDR2 FQNEAQ.